One and the same sample provided the 21 T cell receptor beta chains below, sequenced in a study of shared clonotypes between healthy human individuals. TCRdb's copy holds only in-frame clones and misses some; the assay was immunoSEQ multiplex PCR. This table has a few million clones, 95% appearing once. Sequencing was performed on naive CD4+ T cells sorted from blood. The subset here: CD45RA+ positively selected. These receptors were taken from a man between 18 and 35 years old in good health.

The chain joins TRBV6-5 to TRBJ2-4; no definite D call. V was shortened by 6 bases and J by 3 bases, with 12 bases between the two germline ends. This CDR3 has 14 residues. The V gene's germline CDR1 is MNHEY and CDR2 SVGAGI. The CDR3 sequence: CASRNLEDKNIQYF. The CDR3 region has the DNA TGTGCCAGCAGGAACCTGGAAGACAAAAACATTCAGTACTTC.

The CDR3 here is CASSPQPTGESGYTF. As DNA, the CDR3 is TGCGCCAGCAGCCCCCAACCAACAGGGGAAAGTGGCTACACCTTC. The gene calls are TRBV5-1 and TRBJ1-2, with TRBD1 matching 7 bases. V lost 4 bases to trimming and J lost 7 bases; unmatched junction nucleotides: 13. Germline assignment: CDR1 SGHRS and CDR2 YFSETQ. The CDR3 loop spans 15 amino acids.

This chain uses TRBV4-3 with TRBJ2-7; perhaps TRBD2 as D (5 bases). The CDR3 covers 14 residues. Germline V gene sequence: CDR1 LGHNA, CDR2 YSLEER. Deletions cut 0 bases from V and 3 bases from J, with 9 bases between. In DNA, the CDR3 is TGCGCCAGCAGCCAAGACCCCCGGGGCTACGAGCAGTACTTC. Amino acid sequence: CASSQDPRGYEQYF.

As regards this clone: The same CDR3 also results from other DNA sequences found in this sample. This chain links TRBV11-3 with TRBJ2-2; unclear D gene. Germline CDR1 SGHNT, CDR2 YENEEA. V gave up 5 bases and J gave up 6 bases, with 7 bases separating them. This CDR3 spans 12 amino acids. The CDR3 sequence is CASSLGSGELFF. The CDR3, as DNA: TGTGCCAGCAGCCTCGGCTCCGGGGAGCTGTTTTTT.

The chain is built from TRBV7-9 and TRBJ2-7; D remains ambiguous. This CDR3 has 15 residues. Germline V CDR1 and CDR2: SEHNR, FQNEAQ (reference sequence). V lost 5 bases, J lost 3 bases, and 17 bases lay in between. The CDR3 loop is CASSPSQASSYEQYF. The CDR3 DNA is TGTGCCAGCAGCCCCTCCCAGGCCTCAAGCTACGAGCAGTACTTC.

The table lists this clone with a count of one. This could be a read error, since a much larger clone is one nucleotide away. In the same sample, other DNA sequences code for this CDR3. The rearrangement links TRBV18 to TRBJ1-4; D might be TRBD1 (5 bases). V lost 2 bases to trimming and J lost 2 bases, with 6 bases between them. The CDR3 consists of 14 residues. Per the germline V gene, CDR1 is KGHSH and CDR2 is LQKENI. The CDR3 region is CASSPGATNEKLFF. The CDR3 nucleotides are TGTGCCAGCTCACCAGGGGCGACTAATGAAAAACTGTTTTTT.

This rearrangement joins TRBV21-1 to TRBJ1-1; the table's D gene call, TRBD1, was not cross checked with the DNA. TRBV21-1 is a listed pseudogene. CDR3 length: 15 amino acids. The CDR3 sequence is CASSKGGTGVSEAFF. The CDR3 DNA sequence: TGTGCCAGCAGCAAAGGTGGGACAGGGGTATCTGAAGCTTTCTTT.

V usage is TRBV2 and J usage is TRBJ1-5; 10 bases map to TRBD1. The germline V gene encodes CDR1 SNHLY and CDR2 FYNNEI. The CDR3 has 15 residues. The junction had 11 bases not matched to a gene; V was cut back by 8 bases and J by 7 bases. CDR3 bases: TGTGCCAGCCTAAACGACAGGGGGCCTGGACAGCCCCAGCATTTT. This codes for CASLNDRGPGQPQHF.

The rearrangement links TRBV7-2 to TRBJ2-1, with 9 bases matching TRBD2. Germline assignment: CDR1 SGHTA and CDR2 FQGNSA. The CDR3 totals 15 residues. Trimming removed 5 bases from V and 7 bases from J; junction bases left unmatched: 9. In DNA, the CDR3 is TGTGCCAGCAGCGAAGATAGCGGGAGTAGGAATGAGCAGTTCTTC. Its protein product is CASSEDSGSRNEQFF.

The rearrangement links TRBV5-1 to TRBJ2-2, with TRBD2 matching over 14 bases. Losses at the gene ends were 7 bases for V and 6 bases for J; bases not matched to a gene: 2. The CDR3 has 14 amino acids. Looked up from germline, CDR1 is SGHRS and CDR2 is YFSETQ. The CDR3 DNA reads as TGCGCCAGCGGGACTAGCGGGAGCCCCGGGGAGCTGTTTTTT. Its protein is CASGTSGSPGELFF. Together with reference TRBV5-1 and TRBJ2-2, the CDR3 gives the full variable domain: KAGVTQTPRYLIKTRGQQVTLSCSPISGHRSVSWYQQTPGQGLQFLFEYFSETQRNKGNFPGRFSGRQFSNSRSEMNVSTLELGDSALYLCASGTSGSPGELFFGEGSRLTVL.

V usage is TRBV11-3 and J usage is TRBJ1-1; D remains unclear. Trimming took 3 bases from V and 3 from J, leaving 8 bases between them. There are 13 residues in the CDR3. Germline CDR1 is SGHNT and CDR2 is YENEEA. CDR3: CASSFGRHTEAFF. The DNA for the CDR3 is TGTGCCAGCAGCTTTGGGCGGCACACTGAAGCTTTCTTT.

The V gene is TRBV5-4, the J gene TRBJ1-1; D unclear. The V and J ends lost 1 base and 8 bases respectively, with 6 bases between them. Germline values: CDR1 SGHNT, CDR2 YYREEE (reference sequence). The CDR3 is made up of 11 amino acids. The CDR3 reads CASSLNGEAFF. In nucleotides, the CDR3 is TGTGCCAGCAGCTTGAACGGCGAAGCTTTCTTT.

As concerns this clone: Other nucleotide sequences in the sample specify the same CDR3. This chain links TRBV20-1 with TRBJ1-3, with D uncertain. Germline loops: CDR1 DFQATT, CDR2 SNEGSKA (reference sequence). The V gene lost 3 bases and the J gene lost 4 bases, with 4 bases spanning the gap. The CDR3 has 11 residues. CDR3 in DNA: TGCAGTGCTAGTCAAGGAAACACCATATATTTT. Translating it yields CSASQGNTIYF.

Comment on this clone: Within the sample, other DNA sequences also encode this same CDR3. The chain employs TRBV30 and TRBJ1-5, with D possibly being TRBD1 (5 bases). The V gene's germline CDR1 is GTSNPN and CDR2 SVGIG (reference sequence). V lost 0 bases, J lost 0 bases, and 9 bases lay in between. The CDR3 loop spans 15 amino acids. CDR3 residues: CAWSVRGYSNQPQHF. The CDR3 bases are TGTGCCTGGAGTGTGCGGGGGTATAGCAATCAGCCCCAGCATTTT.

This sequence joins TRBV10-1 and TRBJ2-5; TRBD1 matches 8 bases. The CDR3 sequence is 15 residues long. Trimming removed 4 bases from V and 3 bases from J; junction bases left unmatched: 7. Germline CDR1 reads WNHNN; CDR2 reads SYGVQD (reference sequence). This CDR3 is CASSGGTGGKETQYF. For the CDR3, the DNA is TGCGCCAGCAGTGGGGGGACAGGTGGGAAAGAGACCCAGTACTTC.

This clone was observed once. The rearrangement uses TRBV6-5 and TRBJ1-2; 7 bases map to TRBD1. The CDR3 is 15 amino acids. CDR1 and CDR2 (germline): MNHEY, SVGAGI. The V segment lost 2 bases and the J segment 3 bases; nucleotides outside the gene matches: 6. The CDR3 is CASSYVGGADYGYTF. CDR3 sequence (DNA): TGTGCCAGCAGTTACGTAGGGGGCGCTGACTATGGCTACACCTTC.

This clone occurred once. The chain has TRBV9 and TRBJ2-3; no definite D call. This CDR3 has 12 amino acids. The V gene lost 4 bases and the J gene lost 2 bases, with 5 bases spanning the gap. Germline V CDR1 and CDR2: SGDLS, YYNGEE. The CDR3, as DNA: TGTGCCAGCAGCCCACACACAGATACGCAGTATTTT. This gives the protein CASSPHTDTQYF.

The chain links TRBV29-1 to TRBJ2-1, with TRBD2 matching 7 bases. J gave up 0 bases and V 2 bases, and 4 bases lay outside the gene matches. Germline CDR1 and CDR2: SQVTM and ANQGSEA. This CDR3 spans 15 amino acids. CDR3 nucleotide sequence: TGCAGCGTTGAATCGCGGGAGAGCTCCTACAATGAGCAGTTCTTC. Protein: CSVESRESSYNEQFF.

This clone was seen just once. The chain recombines TRBV18 with TRBJ2-3; D is possibly TRBD2 (5 bases). The germline V and J ends were trimmed by 2 bases and 4 bases, with 10 bases remaining between them. Germline CDR1 KGHSH, CDR2 LQKENI. The CDR3 has 14 amino acids. CDR3 DNA sequence: TGTGCCAGCTCACCAACGGGGTACGCAGATACGCAGTATTTT. Its protein is CASSPTGYADTQYF. Filled out from reference TRBV18 and TRBJ2-3, the complete variable domain reads NAGVMQNPRHLVRRRGQEARLRCSPMKGHSHVYWYRQLPEEGLKFMVYLQKENIIDESGMPKERFSAEFPKEGPSILRIQQVVRGDSAAYFCASSPTGYADTQYFGPGTRLTVL.

This chain uses TRBV6-5 with TRBJ1-1; D is undetermined. The CDR3 spans 13 residues. CDR1 MNHEY and CDR2 SVGAGI come from the germline V gene. The V end lost 6 bases, the J end lost 2 bases, and 10 bases lay between the germline ends. The CDR3 loop is CASSLDLNTEAFF. For the CDR3, the DNA is TGTGCCAGCAGCCTCGACCTAAACACTGAAGCTTTCTTT.

This chain uses TRBV15 with TRBJ2-2; D is unclear. The germline CDR1 and CDR2 sequences are LNHNV and YYDKDF (reference sequence). V was cut by 1 base and J by 0 bases, with 9 bases left in between. The CDR3 consists of 16 residues. The CDR3 nucleotides read TGTGCCACCAGCAGAGGCACACTGGCGAACACCGGGGAGCTGTTTTTT. Protein: CATSRGTLANTGELFF.